What follows are 30 T cell receptor beta chains derived from one specimen sequenced in a study of OX40 agonist ivuxolimab in advanced cancers. The method was immunoSEQ multiplex PCR; TCRdb's version includes in-frame clones alone and lacks a portion of them. This table holds about 50,000 clones, around nine tenths found once. This material consisted of CD4+ or CD8+ T cells sorted from blood, taken in a trial of the OX40 agonist ivuxolimab. The receptors stem from an adult with an advanced solid tumor such as melanoma, head and neck, liver or kidney cancer.

This clone appeared a single time. The gene calls are TRBV28 and TRBJ2-3, with 14 bases matching TRBD2. Germline V gene sequence: CDR1 MDHEN, CDR2 SYDVKM. V was clipped by 3 bases and J by 2 bases; unmatched bases: 7. The CDR3 consists of 18 residues. The DNA for the CDR3 is TGTGCCAGCAGTTTGGTCGGGACTAGCGGGGGACTCACAGATACGCAGTATTTT. Its translation is CASSLVGTSGGLTDTQYF.

The chain uses TRBV11-2 and TRBJ2-7, with D maybe TRBD1 (6 bases). CDR1 and CDR2 from the germline V gene are SGHAT and FQNNGV. The CDR3 is 16 amino acids. Trimming left V 4 bases short and J 2 bases short, with 18 bases between. In DNA, the CDR3 is TGTGCCAGCAGCTCAATAAGCGTACAGGGAACCTACGAGCAGTACTTC. Amino acid sequence: CASSSISVQGTYEQYF.

This chain connects TRBV19 to TRBJ1-2; D might be TRBD1 (6 bases). The germline V and J ends were trimmed by 7 bases and 3 bases, with 21 bases remaining between them. The CDR3 has 16 amino acids. CDR1 is LNHDA and CDR2 is SQIVND in the germline V gene (reference sequence). This CDR3 is CASTPLHREGDYGYTF. The DNA for the CDR3 is TGTGCCAGTACCCCACTCCACAGGGAGGGAGACTATGGCTACACCTTC.

The V call is TRBV9, the J call TRBJ2-2; 11 nucleotides match TRBD2. The CDR3 runs 18 residues. Trimming took 4 bases from V and 7 from J; bases not matched to a gene: 15. CDR1 and CDR2 from the germline V gene are SGDLS and YYNGEE. CDR3 region: CASSSTPSSGGPSGELFF. In DNA form, the CDR3 reads TGTGCCAGCAGCTCGACTCCTTCTAGCGGGGGGCCGAGCGGGGAGCTGTTTTTT.

The sample holds one count of this clone. The V and J genes are TRBV13 and TRBJ1-2; D is possibly TRBD1 (5 bases). The CDR3 runs 13 residues. V lost 5 bases, J lost 6 bases, and 13 bases lay in between. CDR1 and CDR2 (germline): PRHDT, FYEKMQ (reference sequence). Here the CDR3 reads CASSAGTGNGYTF. CDR3 DNA: TGTGCCAGCAGCGCAGGGACGGGTAATGGCTACACCTTC.

This chain connects TRBV9 to TRBJ1-6; 7 bases fit TRBD1. Losses at the gene ends were 3 bases for V and 7 bases for J; bases not matched to a gene: 7. The CDR3 runs to 15 residues. Germline CDR1 reads SGDLS; CDR2 reads YYNGEE. For the CDR3, the DNA is TGTGCCAGCAGCGCGGGGGGGACAGCGAATTCACCCCTCCACTTT. This translates into CASSAGGTANSPLHF.

J is TRBJ2-1 and V is TRBV2; a possible D gene is TRBD2 (6 bases). CDR3 length: 16 amino acids. The germline V gene has CDR1 SNHLY and CDR2 FYNNEI. The V and J ends lost 6 bases and 0 bases respectively, with 15 bases between them. This CDR3 is CASSGGPRSSYNEQFF. CDR3 bases: TGTGCCAGCAGCGGAGGGCCTAGGAGCTCCTACAATGAGCAGTTCTTC.

This clone has only a few counts. This chain joins TRBV5-1 and TRBJ2-7; tentatively, D is TRBD2 (7 bases). The V gene's germline CDR1 is SGHRS and CDR2 YFSETQ. CDR3 length: 15 residues. Trimming took off 4 bases at V and 3 bases at J, with 17 bases between the two ends. CDR3 sequence reads: CASSPGAGERYEQYV. In DNA form, the CDR3 reads TGCGCCAGCAGCCCGGGGGCGGGAGAACGCTACGAGCAGTACGTC.

The chain couples TRBV10-2 to TRBJ1-1; tentatively, D is TRBD1 (5 bases). The CDR3 covers 15 residues. In germline, CDR1 is WSHSY, CDR2 SAAADI. Trimming pared 1 base from V and 3 bases from J, leaving 12 bases between. This chain's CDR3 is CASSEYGRVDTEAFF. In DNA form, the CDR3 reads TGCGCCAGCAGTGAGTATGGCAGGGTGGACACTGAAGCTTTCTTT.

V usage is TRBV5-4 and J usage is TRBJ2-7, with D possibly matching TRBD2 (6 bases). The CDR3 extends over 15 amino acids. Germline V gene lookup returns CDR1 SGHNT and CDR2 YYREEE (reference sequence). Trimming cost V 4 bases and J 3 bases, with 17 bases left between them. The CDR3 DNA sequence: TGTGCCAGCAGCCTAGGATTAGCGGAAGACTACGAGCAGTACTTC. Amino acid sequence: CASSLGLAEDYEQYF.

The chain uses TRBV7-9 and TRBJ2-6, with 9 bases fitting TRBD1. This CDR3 comprises 17 residues. The germline gives CDR1 SEHNR, CDR2 FQNEAQ (reference sequence). The V gene end was trimmed by 7 bases and the J gene end by 0 bases; junction bases not matched to a gene: 7. In nucleotides, the CDR3 is TGTGCCAGCACCCCGGGGACAGGGAACTCTGGGGCCAACGTCCTGACTTTC. Protein product: CASTPGTGNSGANVLTF.

This sequence joins TRBV5-1 and TRBJ1-5; D is perhaps TRBD1 (6 bases). Deletions cut 4 bases from V and 0 bases from J, with 14 bases between. This CDR3 region has 16 residues. The V gene's germline CDR1 is SGHRS and CDR2 YFSETQ. CDR3 residues: CASSGETGYSNQPQHF. DNA of the CDR3: TGCGCCAGCAGCGGGGAGACAGGTTATAGCAATCAGCCCCAGCATTTT.

This chain connects TRBV6-5 to TRBJ2-1; tentatively, D is TRBD1 or TRBD2 (5 bases each). CDR3 size: 15 residues. V dropped 8 bases and J dropped 5 bases, with 19 bases sitting between them. Germline CDR1 reads MNHEY; CDR2 reads SVGAGI. CDR3 coding DNA: TGTGCCAGCTGCACCGGGTCGGGGCCCCACAATGAGCAGTTCTTC. It specifies CASCTGSGPHNEQFF.

The rearrangement joins TRBV25-1 to TRBJ2-1; 8 bases are shared with TRBD2. Germline V lookup: CDR1 MGHDK, CDR2 SYGVNS. The V segment lost 10 bases and the J segment 2 bases; nucleotides outside the gene matches: 4. The CDR3 loop spans 13 amino acids. CDR3 sequence: CATDGGAYNEQFF. The CDR3 coding sequence is TGTGCCACCGACGGGGGGGCCTACAATGAGCAGTTCTTC.

This clone was counted only a few times. This chain uses TRBV4-1 with TRBJ1-1; TRBD1 is a possible D gene (5 bases). CDR3 size: 14 residues. The V gene lost 4 bases and the J gene lost 0 bases, with 9 bases spanning the gap. CDR1 and CDR2 from the germline V gene are MGHRA and YSYEKL. In DNA form, the CDR3 reads TGCGCCAGCAGCCCACTGGGACTGAACACTGAAGCTTTCTTT. This gives the protein CASSPLGLNTEAFF.

This rearrangement joins TRBV13 to TRBJ2-7; D gene unclear. The germline gives CDR1 PRHDT, CDR2 FYEKMQ (reference sequence). Trimming stripped 0 bases from V and 6 bases from J, with 6 bases between. This CDR3 comprises 12 residues. CDR3 protein: CASSLGVAEQYF. CDR3 in DNA: TGTGCCAGCAGCTTAGGGGTAGCCGAGCAGTACTTC.

This clone is a singleton in its sample. The J gene is TRBJ1-5, the V gene TRBV5-6, with D possibly TRBD1 on 5 matching bases. The germline V gene encodes CDR1 SGHDT and CDR2 YYEEEE. The CDR3 contains 15 residues. V lost 4 bases and J lost 1, with 12 bases in between. The CDR3 reads CASSRGRGSNQPQHF. In DNA, the CDR3 is TGTGCCAGCAGCAGGGGACGGGGGAGCAATCAGCCCCAGCATTTT.

The chain joins TRBV27 to TRBJ2-1, with TRBD2 matching over 10 bases. CDR3 size: 15 residues. The germline gives CDR1 MNHEY, CDR2 SMNVEV (reference sequence). V lost 4 bases, J lost 4 bases, and 4 bases stayed unmatched. In nucleotides, the CDR3 is TGTGCCAGCAGTTCGGCTAGCGGGGGATACAATGAGCAGTTCTTC. This sequence encodes CASSSASGGYNEQFF.

V and J are TRBV9 and TRBJ1-4, with a weak D call TRBD1 (5 bases). The CDR3 has 14 residues. The germline V and J ends were trimmed by 0 bases and 8 bases, with 11 bases remaining between them. Germline-derived CDR1 and CDR2 are SGDLS and YYNGEE. The CDR3 DNA follows: TGTGCCAGCAGCGTAGGGGAGGGGAGGGAAAAACTGTTTTTT. This gives the protein CASSVGEGREKLFF.

Only one count was recorded for this clone. The rearrangement joins TRBV28 to TRBJ2-7; D not resolved. Germline V CDR1 and CDR2: MDHEN, SYDVKM. The V gene lost 6 bases and the J gene lost 2 bases, with 26 bases spanning the gap. The CDR3 covers 18 residues. In DNA form, the CDR3 reads TGTGCCAGCAGAGAGACTGGTCAGTCCCCCTTGAATGCCTACGAGCAGTACGTC. Encoded protein: CASRETGQSPLNAYEQYV.

The rearrangement links TRBV6-5 to TRBJ1-2; D is undetermined. V lost 0 bases, J lost 3 bases, and 11 bases lay in between. The length of the CDR3 is 15 residues. Germline V CDR1 and CDR2: MNHEY, SVGAGI. The CDR3 nucleotides are TGTGCCAGCAGTTACTCGAGTGACAACTACTATGGCTACACCTTC. Its protein product is CASSYSSDNYYGYTF.

The chain combines TRBV9 with TRBJ1-6; D is ambiguous. The CDR3 is made up of 15 amino acids. CDR1 and CDR2 (germline): SGDLS, YYNGEE. V dropped 0 bases and J dropped 10 bases, with 14 bases sitting between them. The CDR3 nucleotides are TGTGCCAGCAGCGTAGCAGATTGGAACAACTCACCCCTCCACTTT. Protein: CASSVADWNNSPLHF.

This chain uses TRBV27 with TRBJ1-6; 8 bases fit TRBD1. Germline V lookup: CDR1 MNHEY, CDR2 SMNVEV (reference sequence). The CDR3 is 15 amino acids. J was trimmed by 7 bases and V by 5 bases; bases with no gene match: 7. CDR3 DNA sequence: TGTGCCAGCAGTGTCACAGGGGGATGGAATTCACCCCTCCACTTT. It is translated as CASSVTGGWNSPLHF.

The genes are TRBV29-1 and TRBJ2-7; D gene uncertain. This CDR3 spans 12 amino acids. Between the trimmed V and J ends, which lost 4 bases and 3 bases, there was a span of 10 bases. In germline, CDR1 is SQVTM, CDR2 ANQGSEA. CDR3 sequence: CSVVLPNYEQYF. CDR3 DNA: TGCAGCGTTGTTCTCCCAAACTACGAGCAGTACTTC.

This rearrangement joins TRBV5-8 to TRBJ2-7, with 7 bases identical to TRBD1. Germline values: CDR1 SGHTS, CDR2 YDEGEE. V lost 2 bases, J lost 4 bases, and 6 bases stayed unmatched. This CDR3 region has 14 residues. The CDR3 nucleotides are TGTGCCAGCAGCTTTCCACAGGGGAATTACGAGCAGTACGTC. Translating it yields CASSFPQGNYEQYV.

The J gene is TRBJ2-5, the V gene TRBV7-6; maybe TRBD1 (6 bases). Trimming took off 1 base at V and 1 base at J, with 7 bases between the two ends. Germline loops: CDR1 SGHVS, CDR2 FNYEAQ. The CDR3 spans 14 residues. The CDR3 reads CASSLDRVQETQYF. In DNA, the CDR3 is TGTGCCAGCAGCTTAGACAGGGTCCAAGAGACCCAGTACTTC.

This clone was found once. The rearrangement joins TRBV19 to TRBJ2-4; TRBD2 might be the D (6 bases). The CDR3 is made up of 17 amino acids. Between the trimmed V and J ends, which lost 3 bases and 0 bases, there was a span of 15 bases. Germline CDR1 is LNHDA and CDR2 is SQIVND (reference sequence). CDR3: CASSMAPGTLAKNIQYF. The CDR3 bases are TGTGCCAGTAGTATGGCCCCAGGGACTCTAGCCAAAAACATTCAGTACTTC.

The chain couples TRBV6-1 to TRBJ2-1; 7 bases are a match to TRBD2. Germline CDR1 reads MNHNS; CDR2 reads SASEGT. The V and J ends lost 7 bases and 10 bases, in that order; junction bases with no gene match: 7. The CDR3 has 12 amino acids. CDR3 coding DNA: TGTGCCAGCACCACCCGCGGGGGAGAGCAGTTCTTC. Its protein is CASTTRGGEQFF.

CDR3 amino acids: CSVPTGDGGYTF. CDR3 in DNA: TGCAGCGTCCCGACAGGGGATGGTGGCTACACCTTC. This sequence joins TRBV29-1 and TRBJ1-2, with 8 bases matching TRBD1. Trimming took 6 bases from V and 7 from J; bases not matched to a gene: 7. From germline, CDR1 is SQVTM and CDR2 ANQGSEA. The CDR3 consists of 12 residues. The full variable domain, completed using reference TRBV29-1 and TRBJ1-2, is SAVISQKPSRDICQRGTSLTIQCQVDSQVTMMFWYRQQPGQSLTLIATANQGSEATYESGFVIDKFPISRPNLTFSTLTVSNMSPEDSSIYLCSVPTGDGGYTFGSGTRLTVV.

The chain links TRBV29-1 to TRBJ1-2; 8 bases fit TRBD1. The trim removed 7 bases at V and 0 bases at J, leaving 4 bases unmatched. There are 13 residues in the CDR3. Germline V lookup: CDR1 SQVTM, CDR2 ANQGSEA. The CDR3 region has the DNA TGCAGCGGAGGACAGGGACCTAACTATGGCTACACCTTC. Translation: CSGGQGPNYGYTF.